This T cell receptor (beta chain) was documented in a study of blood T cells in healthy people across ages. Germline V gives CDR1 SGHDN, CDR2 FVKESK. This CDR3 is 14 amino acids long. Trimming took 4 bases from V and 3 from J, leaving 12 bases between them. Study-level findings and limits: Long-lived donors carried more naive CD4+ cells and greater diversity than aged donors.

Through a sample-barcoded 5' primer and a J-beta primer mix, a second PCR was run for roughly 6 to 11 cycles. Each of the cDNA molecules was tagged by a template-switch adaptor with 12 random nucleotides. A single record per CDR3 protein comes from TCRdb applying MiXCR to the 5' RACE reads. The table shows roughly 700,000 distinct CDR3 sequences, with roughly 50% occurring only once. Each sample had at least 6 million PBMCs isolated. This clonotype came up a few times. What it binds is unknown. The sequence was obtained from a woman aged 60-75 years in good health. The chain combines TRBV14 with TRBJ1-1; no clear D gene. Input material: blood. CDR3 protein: CASSLTLGYTEAFF. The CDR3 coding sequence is TGTGCCAGCAGCCTGACATTGGGGTACACTGAAGCTTTCTTT. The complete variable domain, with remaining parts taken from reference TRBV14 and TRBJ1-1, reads EAGVTQFPSHSVIEKGQTVTLRCDPISGHDNLYWYRRVMGKEIKFLLHFVKESKQDESGMPNNRFLAERTGGTYSTLKVQPAELEDSGVYFCASSLTLGYTEAFFGQGTRLTVV.